This paragraph covers one T cell receptor (beta chain) sequence. This record belongs to a study of blood T cell repertoires in COVID-19. Study background: Material from acute and convalescent COVID-19 was sourced from the United States, Italy and Spain. From T cells, B-cell-depleted T cells, or PBMCs came the material, which was cDNA or gDNA.

The germline gives CDR1 MGHRA, CDR2 YSYEKL. V was trimmed by 1 base and J by 4 bases, leaving 11 bases between them. This CDR3 is built from 14 residues. In the original analysis: Nucleated cell number was recorded as an estimate derived from reference gene primer amplification. Some clones are missing from TCRdb's copy, which holds only in-frame ones; the method was immunoSEQ multiplex PCR. V and J calls and clone size follow that table, whereas D and trimming were derived from the DNA. The repertoire holds tens of thousands of clones, with over 80% as singletons. Sequenced material: peripheral blood. This TCR was sampled from a human donor in a cohort sampled during active COVID-19. V gene TRBV4-1 combines with J gene TRBJ2-7; tentative D call: TRBD1 (5 bases). As DNA, the CDR3 is TGCGCCAGCAGCCAAGGGGGCCGCCTTTACGAGCAGTACTTC. This sequence encodes CASSQGGRLYEQYF.